The 13 T cell receptor beta chains in this list originate from one sample, sequenced in a study of blood T cell repertoires in COVID-19. Using immunoSEQ multiplex PCR, the repertoire was profiled, and TCRdb retains in-frame clones only, with some absent. The sample carries around 63,000 clones, over 75% recorded once. Input material: peripheral blood. The receptors stem from a man in his sixties with acute or convalescent COVID-19.

The CDR3 reads CASKSGGYTDTQYF. The CDR3 DNA sequence: TGCGCCAGCAAGAGCGGGGGGTACACAGATACGCAGTATTTT. The J gene is TRBJ2-3, the V gene TRBV10-2, with 9 bases lining up with TRBD2. CDR3 length equals 14 residues. Germline values: CDR1 WSHSY, CDR2 SAAADI. V lost 7 bases and J lost 2; bases outside the gene matches: 4.

The chain has TRBV6-2 or TRBV6-3 and TRBJ2-5; D not resolved. The V gene lost 5 bases and the J gene lost 0 bases, with 4 bases spanning the gap. The CDR3 is 12 residues long. Germline V gene lookup returns CDR1 MNHEY and CDR2 SVGEGT. The CDR3 protein is CASSGHQETQYF. The CDR3 region has the DNA TGTGCCAGCAGTGGCCACCAAGAGACCCAGTACTTC.

The gene calls are TRBV19 and TRBJ2-3; 10 bases agree with TRBD2. J lost 2 bases, V lost 10 bases, and 6 bases had no gene match. CDR1 and CDR2 from the germline V gene are LNHDA and SQIVND (reference sequence). The CDR3 loop spans 14 amino acids. CDR3: CATKRGGNTDTQYF. CDR3 nucleotides: TGTGCCACAAAGCGGGGGGGAAACACAGATACGCAGTATTTT.

The rearrangement uses TRBV7-9 and TRBJ1-1; no clear D gene. CDR1 is SEHNR, CDR2 FQNEAQ, per germline (reference sequence). The CDR3 spans 12 residues. Trimming took 6 bases from V and 0 from J, leaving 5 bases between them. CDR3 in amino acids: CASRYMNTEAFF. CDR3 sequence (DNA): TGTGCCAGCAGGTATATGAACACTGAAGCTTTCTTT.

The chain recombines TRBV5-1 with TRBJ1-1; D gene uncertain. The CDR3 is made up of 14 amino acids. Trimming left V 0 bases short and J 1 base short, with 7 bases between. Germline V lookup: CDR1 SGHRS, CDR2 YFSETQ. As DNA, the CDR3 is TGCGCCAGCAGCTTGGACGCGCAGAACACTGAAGCTTTCTTT. Amino acids: CASSLDAQNTEAFF.

This clone was recorded only once. Other DNA sequences within the sample encode an identical CDR3. This rearrangement joins TRBV10-3 to TRBJ2-7; D remains ambiguous. Germline assignment: CDR1 ENHRY and CDR2 SYGVKD. This CDR3 spans 14 amino acids. The V end was cut by 2 bases, the J end by 2 bases, with 10 bases between. CDR3 sequence (DNA): TGTGCCATCAGTGAGGTTGGTGAGACCTACGAGCAGTACTTC. Its translation: CAISEVGETYEQYF.

The chain uses TRBV12-5 and TRBJ2-7; D is perhaps TRBD1 (6 bases). Germline values: CDR1 LGHNT, CDR2 FRNRAP. The CDR3 covers 18 residues. Between the trimmed V and J ends, which lost 0 bases and 0 bases, there was a span of 18 bases. DNA of the CDR3: TGTGCTAGTGGTTTGGTAGTATCGTACGGACAGTTCTCCTACGAGCAGTACTTC. Residues: CASGLVVSYGQFSYEQYF.

The chain employs TRBV24-1 and TRBJ2-3, with TRBD2 matching over 11 bases. This CDR3 has 15 residues. Germline CDR1 KGHDR, CDR2 SFDVKD. V lost 6 bases, J lost 3 bases, and 4 bases stayed unmatched. CDR3 nucleotides: TGTGCCACCAGTCAAACTAGCGGGGGTACAGATACGCAGTATTTT. It codes for CATSQTSGGTDTQYF.

V and J are TRBV12-5 and TRBJ2-1; a weak D match, TRBD2 (6 bases). Trimming took 7 bases from V and 9 from J, leaving 22 bases between them. Germline CDR1 is LGHNT and CDR2 is FRNRAP. This CDR3 is built from 15 residues. The CDR3 region has the DNA TGTGCTAGTGCCCTGGGAGGCGGGTGGGTCATTGAGCAGTTCTTC. Its translation: CASALGGGWVIEQFF.

The V and J genes are TRBV19 and TRBJ1-5, with TRBD1 matching over 8 bases. This CDR3 comprises 11 residues. Germline values: CDR1 LNHDA, CDR2 SQIVND (reference sequence). The trim removed 6 bases at V and 8 bases at J, leaving 0 bases unmatched. In DNA, the CDR3 is TGTGCCAGTAGGACAGGGGAGCCCCAGCATTTT. Its protein product is CASRTGEPQHF.

The J gene is TRBJ1-5, the V gene TRBV7-9; TRBD1 agrees at 11 bases. Germline values: CDR1 SEHNR, CDR2 FQNEAQ (reference sequence). This CDR3 region has 14 residues. V shed 6 bases and J 7 bases; nucleotides not matched to a gene: 5. In DNA form, the CDR3 reads TGTGCCAGCAGGTTGGGGACAGGGGGACAGCCCCAGCATTTT. This gives the protein CASRLGTGGQPQHF.

The rearrangement joins TRBV9 to TRBJ2-2; D may be TRBD1 (6 bases). The length of the CDR3 is 17 residues. Deletions cut 3 bases from V and 5 bases from J, with 20 bases between. The V gene's germline CDR1 is SGDLS and CDR2 YYNGEE. CDR3: CASSATPGLRGTGELFF. The CDR3 DNA reads as TGTGCCAGCAGCGCTACCCCCGGACTGAGGGGGACCGGGGAGCTGTTTTTT.

The rearrangement joins TRBV11-3 to TRBJ2-7, with D possibly TRBD1 on 5 matching bases. With 3 bases removed from V and 6 bases from J, the gap between germline ends came to 15 bases. CDR3 size: 14 residues. CDR1 is SGHNT and CDR2 is YENEEA in the germline V gene. The CDR3 DNA sequence: TGTGCCAGCAGCTTCGGCCCAGATAGGGGCGAGCAGTACTTC. The encoded protein is CASSFGPDRGEQYF.